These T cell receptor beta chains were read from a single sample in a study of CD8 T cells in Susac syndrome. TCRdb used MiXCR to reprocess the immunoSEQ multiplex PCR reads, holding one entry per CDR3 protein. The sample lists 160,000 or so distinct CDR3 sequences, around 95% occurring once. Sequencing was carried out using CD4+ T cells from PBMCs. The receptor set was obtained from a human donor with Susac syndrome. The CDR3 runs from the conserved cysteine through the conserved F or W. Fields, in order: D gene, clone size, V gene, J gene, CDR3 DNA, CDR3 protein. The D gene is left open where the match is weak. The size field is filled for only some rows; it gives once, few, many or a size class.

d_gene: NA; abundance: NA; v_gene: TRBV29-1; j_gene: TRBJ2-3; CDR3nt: TGCAGCGTTGAAGAATGGAATGCAGATACGCAGTATTTT; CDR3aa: CSVEEWNADTQYF
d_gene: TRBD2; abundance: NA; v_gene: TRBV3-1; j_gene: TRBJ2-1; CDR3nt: TGTGCCAGCAGCGCCAGGGGCGGGGGGGCTGAGCAGTTCTTC; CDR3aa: CASSARGGGAEQFF
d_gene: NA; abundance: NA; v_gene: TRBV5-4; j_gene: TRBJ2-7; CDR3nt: TGTGCCAGCGGCCCCTCTCCGGGAACCTACGAGCAGTACTTC; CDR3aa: CASGPSPGTYEQYF
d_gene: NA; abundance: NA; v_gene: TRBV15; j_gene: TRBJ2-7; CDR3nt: TGTGCCACCAGCAGAGATTATGGGGGAAACGACGAGCAGTACTTC; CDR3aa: CATSRDYGGNDEQYF
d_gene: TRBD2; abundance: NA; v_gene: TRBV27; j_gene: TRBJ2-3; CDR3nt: TGTGCCAGCAGTAATCTAGCGGGGGGGCAGTATTTT; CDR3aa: CASSNLAGGQYF
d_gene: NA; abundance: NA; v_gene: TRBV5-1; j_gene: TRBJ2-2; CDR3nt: TGCGCCAGCAGCCCCGGCCCCTCCGGGGAGCTGTTTTTT; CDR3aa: CASSPGPSGELFF
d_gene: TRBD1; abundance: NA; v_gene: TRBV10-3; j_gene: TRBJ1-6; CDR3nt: TGTGCCATCAGAGCGACAGGGGGAGGTTCACCCCTCCACTTT; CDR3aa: CAIRATGGGSPLHF
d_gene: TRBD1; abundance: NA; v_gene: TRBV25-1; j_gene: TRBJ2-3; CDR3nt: TGTGCCAGCAGTGAAAAGGGGCAGGGACAGACAGATACGCAGTATTTT; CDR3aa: CASSEKGQGQTDTQYF
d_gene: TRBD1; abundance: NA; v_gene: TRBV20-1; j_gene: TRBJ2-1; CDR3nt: TGCAGTGCTAGAGGGACAGGGGACAATGAGCAGTTCTTC; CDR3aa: CSARGTGDNEQFF
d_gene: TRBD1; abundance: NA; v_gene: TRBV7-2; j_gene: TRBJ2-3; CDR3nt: TGTGCCAGCAGCTTAGAGTGGACAGGGGCTAGCACAGATACGCAGTATTTT; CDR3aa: CASSLEWTGASTDTQYF
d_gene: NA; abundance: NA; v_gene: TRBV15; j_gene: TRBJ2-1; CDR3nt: TGTGCCACCAGCAGAGGTGCAGGGGTAGGTGTCAATGAGCAGTTCTTC; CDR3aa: CATSRGAGVGVNEQFF
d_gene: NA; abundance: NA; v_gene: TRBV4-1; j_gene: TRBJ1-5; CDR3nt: TGCGCCAGCAGCCAAGAGCCCCTAGCGGGGACTAGCAATCAGCCCCAGCATTTT; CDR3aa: CASSQEPLAGTSNQPQHF
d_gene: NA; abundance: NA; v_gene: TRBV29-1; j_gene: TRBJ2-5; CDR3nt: TGCAGCGTGCATCGGGAGACCCAGTACTTC; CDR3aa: CSVHRETQYF
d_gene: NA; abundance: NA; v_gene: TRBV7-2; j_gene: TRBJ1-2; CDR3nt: TGTGCCAGCAGCCCCCGATCGGCTAACTATGGCTACACCTTC; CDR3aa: CASSPRSANYGYTF
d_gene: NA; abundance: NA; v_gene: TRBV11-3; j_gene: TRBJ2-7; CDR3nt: TGTGCCAGCAGCTTAGAGCGGGGCGGGGGCGACTACGAGCAGTACTTC; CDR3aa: CASSLERGGGDYEQYF
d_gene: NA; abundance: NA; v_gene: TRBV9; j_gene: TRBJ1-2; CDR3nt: TGTGCCAGCAGCGTAGCTCCCGGACAAAGCGATGGCTACACCTTC; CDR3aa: CASSVAPGQSDGYTF
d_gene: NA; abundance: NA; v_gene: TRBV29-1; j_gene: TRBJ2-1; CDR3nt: TGCAGCGTTTCCCCCGGGGGTAGCTCCTACAATGAGCAGTTCTTC; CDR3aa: CSVSPGGSSYNEQFF
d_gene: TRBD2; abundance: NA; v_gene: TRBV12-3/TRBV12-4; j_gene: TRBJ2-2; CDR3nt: TGTGCCAGCAGTTCCTATTCGATTCGACTAGCGACTAACACCGGGGAGCTGTTTTTT; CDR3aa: CASSSYSIRLATNTGELFF
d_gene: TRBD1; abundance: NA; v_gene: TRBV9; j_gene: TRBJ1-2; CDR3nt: TGTGCCAGCAGCTCGTCGACAGGGGGCGAATCTGGTTATGGCTACACCTTC; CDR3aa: CASSSSTGGESGYGYTF
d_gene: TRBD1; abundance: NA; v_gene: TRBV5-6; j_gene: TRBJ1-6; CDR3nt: TGTGCCAGCACCAGACAGGGACTGGGATCACCCCTCCACTTT; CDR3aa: CASTRQGLGSPLHF
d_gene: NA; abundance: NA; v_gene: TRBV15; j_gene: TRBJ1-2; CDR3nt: TGTGCCACCAGCGAGGGTCGGAACCCGCTAGGAGCTAACTATGGCTACACCTTC; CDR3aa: CATSEGRNPLGANYGYTF
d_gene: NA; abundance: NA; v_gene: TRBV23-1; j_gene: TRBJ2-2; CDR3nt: TGCGCCAGCAGTCAGTCTGACTTCACCGGGGAGCTGTTTTTT; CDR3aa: CASSQSDFTGELFF
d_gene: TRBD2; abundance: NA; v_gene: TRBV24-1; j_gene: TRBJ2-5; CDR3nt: TGTGCCACCAGTGATGGACTAGCAGGCGAGACCCAGTACTTC; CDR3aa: CATSDGLAGETQYF
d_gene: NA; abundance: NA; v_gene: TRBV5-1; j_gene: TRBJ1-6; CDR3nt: TGCGCCAGCAGCTTGGAGGGTAGTTCACCCCTCCACTTT; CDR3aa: CASSLEGSSPLHF
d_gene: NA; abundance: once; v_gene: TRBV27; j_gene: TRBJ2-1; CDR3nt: TGTGCCAGCAGTTTACTCCCAAGACTGGGGTCCAACAATGAGCAGTTCTTC; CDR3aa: CASSLLPRLGSNNEQFF
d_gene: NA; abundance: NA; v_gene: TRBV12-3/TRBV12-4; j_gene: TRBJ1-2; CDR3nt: TGTGCCAGCAGTTTTATGTTGTCGGAAGCTAACTATGGCTACACCTTC; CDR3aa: CASSFMLSEANYGYTF
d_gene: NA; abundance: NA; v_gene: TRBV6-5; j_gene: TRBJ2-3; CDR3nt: TGTGCCAGCAGTTACAATGACGGGGGAGATACGCAGTATTTT; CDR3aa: CASSYNDGGDTQYF
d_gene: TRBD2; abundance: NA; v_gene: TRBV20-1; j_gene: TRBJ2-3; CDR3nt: TGCAGTGCCGTGGGACTAGCGGGTGATACGCAGTATTTT; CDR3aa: CSAVGLAGDTQYF
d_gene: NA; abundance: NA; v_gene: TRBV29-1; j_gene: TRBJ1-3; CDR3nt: TGCAGCGTCTTCACTCCTGGAAACACCATATATTTT; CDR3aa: CSVFTPGNTIYF
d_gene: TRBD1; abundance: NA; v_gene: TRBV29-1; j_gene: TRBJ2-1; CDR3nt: TGCAGCGCCGACAGGGCCAACAATGAGCAGTTCTTC; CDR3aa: CSADRANNEQFF
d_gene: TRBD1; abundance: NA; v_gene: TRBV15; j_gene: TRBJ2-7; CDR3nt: TGTGCCACCAGCAGAGAGGGACAGGGGACCTACGAGCAGTACTTC; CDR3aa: CATSREGQGTYEQYF
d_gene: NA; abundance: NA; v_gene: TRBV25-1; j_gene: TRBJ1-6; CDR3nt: TGTGCCACCTCCCTGGGCGGGGTTACGGGTAATTCACCCCTCCACTTT; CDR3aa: CATSLGGVTGNSPLHF
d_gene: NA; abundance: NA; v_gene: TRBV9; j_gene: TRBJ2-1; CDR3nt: TGTGCCAGCAGCGTAGGGACAGCCTACAATGAGCAGTTCTTC; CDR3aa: CASSVGTAYNEQFF
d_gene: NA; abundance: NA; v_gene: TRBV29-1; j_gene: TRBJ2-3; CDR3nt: TGCAGCGGAAAAGGGGGAAGGACGCAGTATTTT; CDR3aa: CSGKGGRTQYF
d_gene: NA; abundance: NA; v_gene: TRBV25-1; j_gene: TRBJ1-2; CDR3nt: TGTGCCAGCAGTGAGCAGCAAGGCTATGGCTACACCTTC; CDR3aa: CASSEQQGYGYTF
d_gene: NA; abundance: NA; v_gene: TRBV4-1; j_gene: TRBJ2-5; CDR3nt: TGCGCCAGCAGCCAAGATTTGCGGGCGGGGGAGACCCAGTACTTC; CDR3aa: CASSQDLRAGETQYF
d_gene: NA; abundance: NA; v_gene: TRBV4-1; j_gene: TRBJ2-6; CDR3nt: TGCGCCAGCAGCCAAGATCGCCGGTCTGGGGCCAACGTCCTGACTTTC; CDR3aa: CASSQDRRSGANVLTF
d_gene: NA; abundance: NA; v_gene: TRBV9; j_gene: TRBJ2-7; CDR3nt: TGTGCCAGCAGCGTAGCAGGGGCCAACAACGAGCAGTACTTC; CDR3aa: CASSVAGANNEQYF
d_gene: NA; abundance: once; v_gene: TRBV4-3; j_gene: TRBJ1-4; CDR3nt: TGCGCCAGCAGCCAAGATAAAGCCACAGGGTTGGGTGTGAAACTGTTTTTT; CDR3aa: CASSQDKATGLGVKLFF
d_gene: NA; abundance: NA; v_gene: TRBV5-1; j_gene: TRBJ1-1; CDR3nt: TGCGCCAGCAGCTTCGACAGGCAGAACACTGAAGCTTTCTTT; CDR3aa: CASSFDRQNTEAFF
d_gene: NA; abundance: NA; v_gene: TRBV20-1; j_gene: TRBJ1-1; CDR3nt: TGCAGTGCTATCCCCCGACAGACTAACACTGAAGCTTTCTTT; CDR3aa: CSAIPRQTNTEAFF
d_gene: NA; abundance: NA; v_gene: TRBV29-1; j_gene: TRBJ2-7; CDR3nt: TGCAGCGTTGGCTACCCGAACTCCTACGAGCAGTACTTC; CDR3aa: CSVGYPNSYEQYF
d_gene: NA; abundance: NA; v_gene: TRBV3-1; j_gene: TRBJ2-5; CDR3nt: TGTGCCAGCAGCCAAAGGGATCTGGGGGAGACCCAGTACTTC; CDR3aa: CASSQRDLGETQYF
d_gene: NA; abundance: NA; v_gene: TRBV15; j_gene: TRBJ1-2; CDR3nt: TGTGCCACCAGCAGAGTTGGCAGGGGTGACTATGGCTACACCTTC; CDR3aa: CATSRVGRGDYGYTF
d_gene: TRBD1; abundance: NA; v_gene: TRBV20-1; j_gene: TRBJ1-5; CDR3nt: TGCAGTGCGCCGGACAGGTTGGGGGGTCAGCCCCAGCATTTT; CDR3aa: CSAPDRLGGQPQHF
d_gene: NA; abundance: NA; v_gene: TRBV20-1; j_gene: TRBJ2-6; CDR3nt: TGCAGTGCTGGGGGAACTGGGGCCAACGTCCTGACTTTC; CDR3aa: CSAGGTGANVLTF
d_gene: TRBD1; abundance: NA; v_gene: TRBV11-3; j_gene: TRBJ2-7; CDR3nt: TGTGCCAGCAGCTCAGGGGGCAGGTGGAAGGACGAGCAGTACTTC; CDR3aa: CASSSGGRWKDEQYF
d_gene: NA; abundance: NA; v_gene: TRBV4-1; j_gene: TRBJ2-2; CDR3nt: TGCGCCAGCACCCGGGGTGGACAGACGAACACCGGGGAGCTGTTTTTT; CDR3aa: CASTRGGQTNTGELFF
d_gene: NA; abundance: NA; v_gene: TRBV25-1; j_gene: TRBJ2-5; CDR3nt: TGTGCCAGCAGTGAACCGGGGAGTAAACAAGAGACCCAGTACTTC; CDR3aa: CASSEPGSKQETQYF
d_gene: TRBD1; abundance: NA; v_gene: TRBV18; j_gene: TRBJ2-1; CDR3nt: TGTGCCAGCTCACCACGGGCAGGGCCAGGGGGCAATGAGCAGTTCTTC; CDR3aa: CASSPRAGPGGNEQFF
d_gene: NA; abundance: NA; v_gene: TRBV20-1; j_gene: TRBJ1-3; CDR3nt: TGCAGTGCTAGAGATCAGCAATACTCTGGAAACACCATATATTTT; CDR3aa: CSARDQQYSGNTIYF
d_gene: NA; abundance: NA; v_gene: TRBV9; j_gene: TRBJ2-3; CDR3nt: TGTGCCAGCAGCGTAGCTTGGGCTTCTACCGATACGCAGTATTTT; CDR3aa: CASSVAWASTDTQYF
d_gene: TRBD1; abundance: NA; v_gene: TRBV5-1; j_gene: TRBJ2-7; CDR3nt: TGCGCCAGCAGCCCCCGGCCGGGACAGGTCTACGAGCAGTACTTC; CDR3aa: CASSPRPGQVYEQYF
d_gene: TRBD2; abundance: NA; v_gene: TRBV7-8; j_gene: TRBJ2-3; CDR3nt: TGTGCCAGCAGCTTATGGGCTAGCGGGGGGACCAGCACAGATACGCAGTATTTT; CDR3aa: CASSLWASGGTSTDTQYF
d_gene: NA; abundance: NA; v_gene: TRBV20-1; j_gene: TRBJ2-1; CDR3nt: TGCAGTGCTATCAAAGCGAGCTCCTACAATGAGCAGTTCTTC; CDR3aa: CSAIKASSYNEQFF
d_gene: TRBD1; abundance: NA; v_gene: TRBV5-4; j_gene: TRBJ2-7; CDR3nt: TGTGCCAGCAGCTTGGATTCGGCCGGGGACAGCGAGCAGTACTTC; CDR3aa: CASSLDSAGDSEQYF
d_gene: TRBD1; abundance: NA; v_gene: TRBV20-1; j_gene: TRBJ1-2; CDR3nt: TGCAGTGCTAATCGACAGGGGCCAGGCTATGGCTACACCTTC; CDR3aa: CSANRQGPGYGYTF